This T cell receptor (beta chain) comes out of a study of OX40 agonist ivuxolimab in advanced cancers. Study-wide context: Participants averaged about 60 years of age (range about 23 to 79) and were around 80% male. The study's findings and limits: Normalized T-cell clonal expansion was also low in some nonresponders. The antigens recognized by the expanded peripheral T cells, that is their antigen specificity, were not determined.

The CDR3 is 16 amino acids. V shed 5 bases, J shed 2 bases, and the junction held 7 bases outside the gene matches. The germline gives CDR1 PRHDT, CDR2 FYEKMQ (reference sequence). This clone was counted only a few times. Its target is unknown. Measured with immunoSEQ multiplex PCR; TCRdb has only the in-frame clones, and not every one. The sample has about 55,000 clones; about 86% are singletons. The timepoints at which blood was sampled were baseline, cycle 4 day 1, and cycle 7 day 1. The sequence came from an adult with an advanced solid tumor such as melanoma, head and neck, liver or kidney cancer. The J gene is TRBJ2-3, the V gene TRBV13, with 10 bases identical to TRBD2. This specimen was CD4+ or CD8+ T cells sorted from blood, taken in a trial of the OX40 agonist ivuxolimab. CDR3 bases: TGTGCCAGCAGCCCCAGCGGGGGGGCAGCCACAGATACGCAGTATTTT. Translated: CASSPSGGAATDTQYF.